The next 31 T cell receptor beta chains were all read from a single sample in a study of beta chain features in type 1 diabetes. Expressed TCRB transcripts were sequenced, since all the RNA that had been isolated was reverse transcribed. Some clones are missing from TCRdb's copy, which holds only in-frame ones; the method was immunoSEQ multiplex PCR. The table includes 900,000 or so clones, roughly a sixth detected once. The specimen sequenced was naive CD4+ T cells from blood. These receptors were taken from a woman between 18 and 29 years old in good health.

This sequence joins TRBV20-1 and TRBJ2-7; no clear D gene. The CDR3 length is 11 residues. From germline, CDR1 is DFQATT and CDR2 SNEGSKA (reference sequence). The V and J ends lost 1 base and 5 bases respectively, with 6 bases between them. CDR3 amino acids: CSARVFNEQYF. CDR3 nucleotide sequence: TGCAGTGCTAGAGTCTTCAACGAGCAGTACTTC.

This sequence joins TRBV4-3 and TRBJ2-7, with TRBD2 matching over 9 bases. This CDR3 comprises 19 residues. Trimming cost V 0 bases and J 5 bases; bases outside gene matches: 17. CDR1 and CDR2 (germline): LGHNA, YSLEER. CDR3 bases: TGCGCCAGCAGCCAAGATCATGCCCGGGGAACTAGCGGGCGGAACGAGCAGTACTTC. Amino acids: CASSQDHARGTSGRNEQYF.

The rearrangement joins TRBV5-4 to TRBJ2-1; the match to TRBD2 covers 10 bases. From germline, CDR1 is SGHNT and CDR2 YYREEE (reference sequence). The CDR3 loop spans 18 amino acids. The trim removed 0 bases at V and 0 bases at J, leaving 6 bases unmatched. The CDR3 bases are TGTGCCAGCAGCTTGGGACTAGCGGGTGCGAGCTCCTACAATGAGCAGTTCTTC. Translation: CASSLGLAGASSYNEQFF.

Concerning this clone: Other DNA sequences in the same sample also yield this CDR3. This sequence joins TRBV5-1 and TRBJ2-7, with 11 nucleotides matching TRBD2. Germline assignment: CDR1 SGHRS and CDR2 YFSETQ. The length of the CDR3 is 15 residues. With V trimmed by 2 bases and J by 0 bases, 1 base remained unmatched. CDR3: CASSFLAGGSYEQYF. The DNA for the CDR3 is TGCGCCAGCAGCTTCCTAGCGGGAGGCTCCTACGAGCAGTACTTC.

J is TRBJ2-5 and V is TRBV11-2; 8 nucleotides match TRBD1. J lost 5 bases, V lost 2 bases, and 7 bases had no gene match. The CDR3 covers 15 residues. Germline V CDR1 and CDR2: SGHAT, FQNNGV. The CDR3 region is CASSLRTGGRETQYF. The CDR3 coding sequence is TGTGCCAGCAGCTTAAGAACAGGGGGGCGGGAGACCCAGTACTTC.

Worth noting for this clone: Other DNA sequences within the sample encode an identical CDR3. The CDR3 sequence: CASSGSTDTQYF. The DNA of the CDR3 is TGTGCCAGCTCCGGTTCTACAGATACGCAGTATTTT. The J gene is TRBJ2-3, the V gene TRBV18; no firm D call. V was pared by 6 bases and J by 3 bases, with 7 bases between. Germline V gene lookup returns CDR1 KGHSH and CDR2 LQKENI. The CDR3 has 12 amino acids.

This clone was seen more than once but under ten times. The J gene is TRBJ1-3, the V gene TRBV7-9, with D tentatively TRBD1 (6 bases). The V gene lost 4 bases and the J gene lost 2 bases, with 12 bases spanning the gap. The CDR3 sequence is 15 residues long. From germline, CDR1 is SEHNR and CDR2 FQNEAQ (reference sequence). CDR3 sequence reads: CASSSQGTAGNTIYF. CDR3 nucleotides: TGTGCCAGCAGCTCACAGGGTACTGCTGGAAACACCATATATTTT.

The J gene is TRBJ2-5, the V gene TRBV11-2, with 12 bases matching TRBD1. V lost 5 bases to trimming and J lost 4 bases; unmatched junction nucleotides: 5. Germline-derived CDR1 and CDR2 are SGHAT and FQNNGV. This CDR3 region has 15 residues. The CDR3 loop is CASSPRDRGRETQYF. CDR3 in DNA: TGTGCCAGCAGCCCCCGGGACAGGGGGCGAGAGACCCAGTACTTC.

This clone was observed a handful of times. The V call is TRBV28, the J call TRBJ2-1, with 8 positions matching TRBD2. CDR1 and CDR2 (germline): MDHEN, SYDVKM. The ends lost 6 bases at V and 6 bases at J; junction bases unmatched: 10. This CDR3 region has 15 residues. The CDR3 loop reads CASRLPGTRANEQFF. CDR3 in DNA: TGTGCCAGCAGACTCCCCGGGACTAGGGCCAATGAGCAGTTCTTC.

The chain links TRBV6-5 to TRBJ2-3; weak D call: TRBD2 (5 bases). This CDR3 has 14 amino acids. Germline V gene lookup returns CDR1 MNHEY and CDR2 SVGAGI. Trimming took 2 bases from V and 6 from J, leaving 12 bases between them. The chain's CDR3 is CASSYDRGRDTQYF. The CDR3 DNA reads TGTGCCAGCAGTTACGATCGGGGAAGGGATACGCAGTATTTT.

This chain connects TRBV6-6 to TRBJ1-2, with a weak D call TRBD1 (5 bases). The ends were cut back, 7 bases at V and 5 bases at J, with 20 bases in the middle. The germline CDR1 and CDR2 sequences are MNHNY and SVGAGI (reference sequence). The CDR3 is 15 residues long. This CDR3 reads CASTNRAGPKYGYTF. The CDR3 DNA is TGTGCCAGCACCAACCGGGCAGGGCCCAAATATGGCTACACCTTC.

A remark on this clone: At the DNA level, this CDR3 is encoded by other sequences in the same sample as well. The chain couples TRBV7-2 to TRBJ1-1; perhaps TRBD1 as D (5 bases). Germline V gives CDR1 SGHTA, CDR2 FQGNSA. The CDR3 spans 14 residues. V lost 1 base and J lost 3, with 9 bases in between. This CDR3 is CASSLVGGDTEAFF. CDR3 bases: TGTGCCAGCAGCTTAGTCGGGGGGGACACTGAAGCTTTCTTT.

The chain carries TRBV18 and TRBJ2-1, with 7 bases that match TRBD1. J lost 4 bases, V lost 2 bases, and 11 bases had no gene match. There are 17 residues in the CDR3. Germline CDR1 reads KGHSH; CDR2 reads LQKENI. The CDR3 here is CASSPSSGQLSYNEQFF. The CDR3 DNA reads TGTGCCAGCTCACCAAGTTCGGGACAGCTATCTTACAATGAGCAGTTCTTC.

This clone was found a few times. The genes are TRBV28 and TRBJ2-1; D is unclear. This CDR3 spans 12 amino acids. Germline V lookup: CDR1 MDHEN, CDR2 SYDVKM. The V end lost 5 bases, the J end lost 4 bases, and 6 bases lay between the germline ends. CDR3 sequence: CASSALYNEQFF. For the CDR3, the DNA is TGTGCCAGCAGTGCTTTGTACAATGAGCAGTTCTTC.

The chain couples TRBV7-9 to TRBJ2-3; TRBD1 or TRBD2 may be the D gene (5 bases each). The V end lost 1 base, the J end lost 5 bases, and 16 bases lay between the germline ends. This CDR3 is 16 amino acids long. Per germline, CDR1 SEHNR and CDR2 FQNEAQ (reference sequence). As DNA, the CDR3 is TGTGCCAGCAGCTTAGGTGCAGGGAGAATGCGAGATACGCAGTATTTT. This translates into CASSLGAGRMRDTQYF.

A few counts support this clone. This chain uses TRBV18 with TRBJ2-1, with 12 nucleotides matching TRBD2. The CDR3 loop spans 19 amino acids. Germline CDR1 KGHSH, CDR2 LQKENI. V lost 2 bases and J lost 4; bases outside the gene matches: 12. CDR3 sequence reads: CASSPTWASGRGLYNEQFF. The DNA for the CDR3 is TGTGCCAGCTCACCAACCTGGGCTAGCGGGAGGGGTCTATACAATGAGCAGTTCTTC.

The genes are TRBV6-1 and TRBJ2-3; D ambiguous. The germline V gene encodes CDR1 MNHNS and CDR2 SASEGT. The CDR3 covers 14 residues. With 1 base removed from V and 5 bases from J, the gap between germline ends came to 10 bases. The CDR3 spells CASSEEIAGDTQYF. The CDR3, as DNA: TGTGCCAGCAGTGAAGAAATAGCAGGAGATACGCAGTATTTT.

In this sample, this clone turned up a few times. This sequence joins TRBV4-2 and TRBJ2-3, with D possibly being TRBD1 or TRBD2 (5 bases each). The CDR3 has 16 residues. The V and J ends lost 3 bases and 2 bases respectively, with 15 bases between them. Germline-derived CDR1 and CDR2 are LGHNA and YNFKEQ. The CDR3 bases are TGTGCCAGCAGCCATCCCCGGGGCAAGAACACAGATACGCAGTATTTT. Translation: CASSHPRGKNTDTQYF.

A few counts support this clone. The gene calls are TRBV6-4 and TRBJ2-1, with a possible D match to TRBD2 (5 bases). The germline V gene has CDR1 MRHNA and CDR2 SNTAGT. The ends were cut back, 10 bases at V and 4 bases at J, with 14 bases in the middle. The CDR3 contains 13 residues. The CDR3 DNA reads as TGTGCCACCCCCGAGACTACGTACAATGAGCAGTTCTTC. Protein: CATPETTYNEQFF.

This clone was counted only a few times. V gene TRBV28 combines with J gene TRBJ2-7; D call uncertain. The CDR3 length is 14 residues. CDR1 is MDHEN, CDR2 SYDVKM, per germline. V was pared by 3 bases and J by 4 bases, with 13 bases between. The CDR3 nucleotides read TGTGCCAGCAGTTTTTACAGTGGTCAATACGAGCAGTACTTC. Translating gives CASSFYSGQYEQYF. Using reference TRBV28 and TRBJ2-7 for the parts outside the CDR3, the full variable domain is DVKVTQSSRYLVKRTGEKVFLECVQDMDHENMFWYRQDPGLGLRLIYFSYDVKMKEKGDIPEGYSVSREKKERFSLILESASTNQTSMYLCASSFYSGQYEQYFGPGTRLTVT.

The sample holds a few counts of this clone. The chain joins TRBV7-2 to TRBJ2-2; 7 bases align to TRBD2. CDR3 size: 15 residues. V dropped 1 base and J dropped 4; count of bases not matched to a gene: 3. CDR1 is SGHTA, CDR2 FQGNSA, per germline. The CDR3 spells CASSLGGSLTGELFF. CDR3 coding DNA: TGTGCCAGCAGCTTAGGCGGGAGTCTCACCGGGGAGCTGTTTTTT.

The V gene is TRBV10-2, the J gene TRBJ1-1, with unresolved D. V was pared by 4 bases and J by 1 base, with 7 bases between. In germline, CDR1 is WSHSY, CDR2 SAAADI. The CDR3 sequence is 13 residues long. In DNA form, the CDR3 reads TGCGCCAGCAGTGGACAACCGAACACTGAAGCTTTCTTT. Encoded protein: CASSGQPNTEAFF.

In its sample, this clone was seen a few times. The chain recombines TRBV5-6 with TRBJ1-2, with D possibly matching TRBD1 (5 bases). This CDR3 has 15 amino acids. Trimming cost V 0 bases and J 8 bases, with 17 bases left between them. The germline CDR1 and CDR2 sequences are SGHDT and YYEEEE. The CDR3: CASSLAGVGAAGYTF. The CDR3 coding sequence is TGTGCCAGCAGCTTGGCGGGGGTCGGAGCTGCCGGCTACACCTTC.

The V gene is TRBV19, the J gene TRBJ2-3, with a tentative D call TRBD2 (5 bases). CDR1 and CDR2 from the germline V gene are LNHDA and SQIVND (reference sequence). CDR3 length equals 13 residues. Trimming took 4 bases from V and 9 from J, leaving 14 bases between them. As DNA, the CDR3 is TGTGCCAGTAGTAGAATAGCGCAGGACACGCAGTATTTT. Amino acid sequence: CASSRIAQDTQYF.

As to this clone: Other DNA variants within this sample encode the same CDR3. V and J are TRBV9 and TRBJ2-3; no definite D call. Trimming took 0 bases from V and 0 from J, leaving 5 bases between them. Germline assignment: CDR1 SGDLS and CDR2 YYNGEE. The CDR3 is 14 residues long. The CDR3 region is CASSVVGSTDTQYF. The CDR3 DNA reads as TGTGCCAGCAGCGTAGTCGGCAGCACAGATACGCAGTATTTT.

The rearrangement uses TRBV2 and TRBJ1-1; TRBD1 matches 7 bases. The CDR3 contains 14 residues. V shed 6 bases, J shed 1 base, and the junction held 5 bases outside the gene matches. From germline, CDR1 is SNHLY and CDR2 FYNNEI. CDR3 protein: CASSDRVGNTEAFF. DNA of the CDR3: TGTGCCAGCAGCGACAGGGTAGGGAACACTGAAGCTTTCTTT.

This chain connects TRBV19 to TRBJ2-2; 8 nucleotides line up with TRBD2. The germline V gene has CDR1 LNHDA and CDR2 SQIVND (reference sequence). The CDR3 consists of 15 residues. With V trimmed by 5 bases and J by 7 bases, 9 bases remained unmatched. The chain's CDR3 is CASSAAGLVIGELFF. In DNA, the CDR3 is TGTGCCAGTAGTGCCGCGGGACTAGTGATCGGGGAGCTGTTTTTT. Together with reference TRBV19 and TRBJ2-2, the CDR3 gives the full variable domain: DGGITQSPKYLFRKEGQNVTLSCEQNLNHDAMYWYRQDPGQGLRLIYYSQIVNDFQKGDIAEGYSVSREKKESFPLTVTSAQKNPTAFYLCASSAAGLVIGELFFGEGSRLTVL.

This clone showed up just a few times. V usage is TRBV5-4 and J usage is TRBJ2-2; 8 positions agree with TRBD2. CDR1 and CDR2 (germline): SGHNT, YYREEE (reference sequence). This CDR3 is 18 amino acids long. Trimming cost V 4 bases and J 4 bases; bases outside gene matches: 15. CDR3 sequence: CASSQDAGRAFSTGELFF. The CDR3 DNA reads TGTGCCAGCAGCCAGGACGCCGGGAGGGCCTTTTCCACCGGGGAGCTGTTTTTT.

The chain recombines TRBV14 with TRBJ2-1; 7 bases are a match to TRBD2. The CDR3 is 20 amino acids. J was trimmed by 5 bases and V by 1 base; bases with no gene match: 20. Germline V gene lookup returns CDR1 SGHDN and CDR2 FVKESK. The CDR3 region is CASSQVLGVLRGSRDNEQFF. CDR3 in DNA: TGTGCCAGCAGCCAAGTTTTGGGTGTTTTACGCGGGAGTCGGGACAATGAGCAGTTCTTC.

This rearrangement joins TRBV9 to TRBJ2-5; no reliable D call. This CDR3 is built from 12 residues. V was cut by 0 bases and J by 5 bases, with 5 bases left in between. Germline V gives CDR1 SGDLS, CDR2 YYNGEE. In DNA form, the CDR3 reads TGTGCCAGCAGCGTAGCTGGGGAGACCCAGTACTTC. Translated, it gives CASSVAGETQYF.

This clone was counted between two and nine times. The chain recombines TRBV5-1 with TRBJ2-6; the D is unclear. V lost 2 bases and J 0 bases, leaving 6 bases between the germline ends. The CDR3 covers 15 residues. The germline gives CDR1 SGHRS, CDR2 YFSETQ. CDR3 nucleotide sequence: TGCGCCAGCAGCTTCGGCGGCTCTGGGGCCAACGTCCTGACTTTC. This gives the protein CASSFGGSGANVLTF.